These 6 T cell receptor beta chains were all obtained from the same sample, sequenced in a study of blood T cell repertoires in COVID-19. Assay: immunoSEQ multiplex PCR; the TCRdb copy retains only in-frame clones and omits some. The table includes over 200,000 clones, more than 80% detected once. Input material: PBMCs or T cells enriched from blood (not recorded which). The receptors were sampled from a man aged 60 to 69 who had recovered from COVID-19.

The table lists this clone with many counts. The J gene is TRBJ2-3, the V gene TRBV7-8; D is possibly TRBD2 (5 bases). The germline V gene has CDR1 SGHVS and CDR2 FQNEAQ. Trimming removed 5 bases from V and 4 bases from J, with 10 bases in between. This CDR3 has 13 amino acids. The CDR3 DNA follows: TGTGCCAGCAGCCCCCCGAGGGCAGATACGCAGTATTTT. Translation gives CASSPPRADTQYF.

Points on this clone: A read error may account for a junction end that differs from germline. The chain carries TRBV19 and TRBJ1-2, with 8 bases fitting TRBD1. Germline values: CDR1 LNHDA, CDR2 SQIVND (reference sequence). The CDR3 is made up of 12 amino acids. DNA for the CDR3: TGTGCCAGTAGTAACCCGGGACAGGCGTTCGCCTTC. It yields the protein CASSNPGQAFAF.

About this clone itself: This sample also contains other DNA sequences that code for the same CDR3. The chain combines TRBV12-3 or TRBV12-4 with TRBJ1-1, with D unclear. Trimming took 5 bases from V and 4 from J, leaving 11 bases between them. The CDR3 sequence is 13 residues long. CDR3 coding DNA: TGTGCCAGCAGTCTGGGCGGAGGCACTGAAGCTTTCTTT. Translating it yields CASSLGGGTEAFF.

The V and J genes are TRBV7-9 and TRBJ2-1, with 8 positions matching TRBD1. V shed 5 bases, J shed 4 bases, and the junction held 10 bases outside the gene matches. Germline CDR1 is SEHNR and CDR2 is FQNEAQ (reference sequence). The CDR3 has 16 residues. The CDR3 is CASSVSGTGLYNEQFF. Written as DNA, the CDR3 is TGTGCCAGCAGCGTTTCCGGGACAGGTCTATACAATGAGCAGTTCTTC.

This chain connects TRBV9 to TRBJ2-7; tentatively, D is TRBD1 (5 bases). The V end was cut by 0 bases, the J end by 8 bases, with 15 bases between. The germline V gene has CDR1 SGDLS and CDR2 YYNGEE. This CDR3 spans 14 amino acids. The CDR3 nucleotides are TGTGCCAGCAGCGTAGACCCCGACAGAGAGAAGCAGTACTTC. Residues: CASSVDPDREKQYF.

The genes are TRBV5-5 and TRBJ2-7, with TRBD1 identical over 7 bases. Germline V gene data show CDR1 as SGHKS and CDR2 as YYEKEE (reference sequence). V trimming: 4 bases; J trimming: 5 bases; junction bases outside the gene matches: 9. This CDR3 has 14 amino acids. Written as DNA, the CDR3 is TGTGCCAGCAGCGGGCTACAGGGGTCCGACGAGCAGTACTTC. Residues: CASSGLQGSDEQYF.